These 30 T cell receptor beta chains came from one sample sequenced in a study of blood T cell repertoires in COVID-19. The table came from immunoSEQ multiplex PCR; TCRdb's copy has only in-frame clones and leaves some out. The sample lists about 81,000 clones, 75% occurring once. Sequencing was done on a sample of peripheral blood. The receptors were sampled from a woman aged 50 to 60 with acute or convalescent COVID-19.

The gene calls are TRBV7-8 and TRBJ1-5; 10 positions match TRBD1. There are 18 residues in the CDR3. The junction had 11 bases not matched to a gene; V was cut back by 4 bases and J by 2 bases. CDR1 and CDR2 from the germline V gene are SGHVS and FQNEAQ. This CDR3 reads CASSSPRQGAGGNQPQHF. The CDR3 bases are TGTGCCAGCAGCTCCCCTAGACAGGGGGCAGGTGGCAATCAGCCCCAGCATTTT.

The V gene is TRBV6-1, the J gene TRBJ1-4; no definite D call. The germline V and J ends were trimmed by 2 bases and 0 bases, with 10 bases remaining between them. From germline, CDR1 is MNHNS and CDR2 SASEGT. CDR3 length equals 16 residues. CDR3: CASSESGLTTNEKLFF. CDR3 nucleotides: TGTGCCAGCAGTGAAAGTGGGCTAACAACTAATGAAAAACTGTTTTTT.

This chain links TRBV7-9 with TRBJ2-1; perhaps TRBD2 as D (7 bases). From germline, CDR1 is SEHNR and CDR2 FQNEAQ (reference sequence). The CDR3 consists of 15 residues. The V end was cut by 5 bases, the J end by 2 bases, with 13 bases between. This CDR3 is CASSEGGGPYNEQFF. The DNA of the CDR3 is TGTGCCAGCAGCGAGGGCGGGGGCCCCTACAATGAGCAGTTCTTC. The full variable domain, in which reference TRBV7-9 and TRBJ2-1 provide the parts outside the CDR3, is DTGVSQNPRHKITKRGQNVTFRCDPISEHNRLYWYRQTLGQGPEFLTYFQNEAQLEKSRLLSDRFSAERPKGSFSTLEIQRTEQGDSAMYLCASSEGGGPYNEQFFGPGTRLTVL.

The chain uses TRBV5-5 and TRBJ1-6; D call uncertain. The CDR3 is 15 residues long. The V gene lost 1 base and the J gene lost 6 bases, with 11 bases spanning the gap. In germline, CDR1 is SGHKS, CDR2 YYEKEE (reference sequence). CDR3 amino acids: CASSLNGEGNSPLHF. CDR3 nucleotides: TGTGCCAGCAGCTTGAACGGGGAGGGTAATTCACCCCTCCACTTT.

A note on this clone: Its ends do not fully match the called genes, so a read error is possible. CDR3 DNA: TGCGCCAGCAGCCCCCGGACAGGGTCGTACGGGCAGTACTTC. Residues: CASSPRTGSYGQYF. This sequence joins TRBV4-3 and TRBJ2-7; TRBD1 agrees at 8 bases. The CDR3 loop spans 14 amino acids. From germline, CDR1 is LGHNA and CDR2 YSLEER.

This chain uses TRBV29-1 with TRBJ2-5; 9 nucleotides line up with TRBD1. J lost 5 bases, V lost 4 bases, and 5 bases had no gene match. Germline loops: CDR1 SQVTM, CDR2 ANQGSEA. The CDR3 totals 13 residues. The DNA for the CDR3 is TGCAGCGTTGGGGTCGGGACAGGGGAGACCCAGTACTTC. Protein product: CSVGVGTGETQYF.

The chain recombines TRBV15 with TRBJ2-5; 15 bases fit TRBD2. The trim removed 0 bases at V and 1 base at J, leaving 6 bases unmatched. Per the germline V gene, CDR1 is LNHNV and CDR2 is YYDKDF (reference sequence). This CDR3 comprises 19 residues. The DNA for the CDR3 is TGTGCCACCAGCAGAGATCTTGGGACTAGCGGGGGGACCCAAGAGACCCAGTACTTC. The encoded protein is CATSRDLGTSGGTQETQYF.

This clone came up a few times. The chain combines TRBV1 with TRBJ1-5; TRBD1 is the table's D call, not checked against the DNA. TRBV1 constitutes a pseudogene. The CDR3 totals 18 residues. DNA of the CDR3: TGCACCAGCAGCCAGGACTGCTCCCAGACAGGGAGCAATCAGCCCCAGCATTTT. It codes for CTSSQDCSQTGSNQPQHF.

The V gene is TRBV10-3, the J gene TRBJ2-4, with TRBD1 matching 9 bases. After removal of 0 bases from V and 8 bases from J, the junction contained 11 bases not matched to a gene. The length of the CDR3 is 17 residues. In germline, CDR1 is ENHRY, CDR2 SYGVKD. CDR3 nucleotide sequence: TGTGCCATCAGTGAGTCGAATTCCGGGACAGGGTCCTACATTCAGTACTTC. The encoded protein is CAISESNSGTGSYIQYF.

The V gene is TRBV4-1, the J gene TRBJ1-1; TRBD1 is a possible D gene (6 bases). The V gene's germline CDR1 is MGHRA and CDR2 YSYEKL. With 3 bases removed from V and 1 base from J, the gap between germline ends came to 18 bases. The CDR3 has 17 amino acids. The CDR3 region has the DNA TGCGCCAGCAGCCAGGACCAATTTGGGGGCGGGAACACTGAAGCTTTCTTT. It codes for CASSQDQFGGGNTEAFF.

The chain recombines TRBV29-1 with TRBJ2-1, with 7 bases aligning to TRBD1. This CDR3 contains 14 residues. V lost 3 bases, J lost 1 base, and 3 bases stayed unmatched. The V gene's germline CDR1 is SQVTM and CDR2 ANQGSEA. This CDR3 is CSVEQGVSYNEQFF. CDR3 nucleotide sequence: TGCAGCGTTGAGCAGGGGGTTTCCTACAATGAGCAGTTCTTC.

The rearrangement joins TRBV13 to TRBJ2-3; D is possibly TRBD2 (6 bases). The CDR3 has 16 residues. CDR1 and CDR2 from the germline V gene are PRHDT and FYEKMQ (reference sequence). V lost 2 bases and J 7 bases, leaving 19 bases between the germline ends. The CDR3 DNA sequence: TGTGCCAGCAGCTTAAGGACGGACTACGCACACCATACGCAGTATTTT. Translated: CASSLRTDYAHHTQYF. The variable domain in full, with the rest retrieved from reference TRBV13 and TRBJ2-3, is AAGVIQSPRHLIKEKRETATLKCYPIPRHDTVYWYQQGPGQDPQFLISFYEKMQSDKGSIPDRFSAQQFSDYHSELNMSSLELGDSALYFCASSLRTDYAHHTQYFGPGTRLTVL.

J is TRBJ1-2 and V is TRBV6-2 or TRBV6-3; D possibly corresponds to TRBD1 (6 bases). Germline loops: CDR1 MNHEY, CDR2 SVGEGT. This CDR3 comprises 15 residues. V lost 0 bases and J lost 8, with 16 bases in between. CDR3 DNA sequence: TGTGCCAGCAGTTACTCGACGGGGGGCGCGGGAGGCTACACCTTC. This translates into CASSYSTGGAGGYTF.

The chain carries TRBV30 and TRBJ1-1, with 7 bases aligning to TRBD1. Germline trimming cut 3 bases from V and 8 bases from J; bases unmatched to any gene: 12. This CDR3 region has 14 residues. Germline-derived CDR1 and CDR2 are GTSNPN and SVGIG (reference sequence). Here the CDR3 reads CAWRVGPAGGEAFF. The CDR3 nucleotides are TGTGCCTGGAGGGTCGGCCCGGCAGGGGGAGAAGCTTTCTTT. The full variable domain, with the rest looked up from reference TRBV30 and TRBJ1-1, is SQTIHQWPATLVQPVGSPLSLECTVEGTSNPNLYWYRQAAGRGLQLLFYSVGIGQISSEVPQNLSASRPQDRQFILSSKKLLLSDSGFYLCAWRVGPAGGEAFFGQGTRLTVV.

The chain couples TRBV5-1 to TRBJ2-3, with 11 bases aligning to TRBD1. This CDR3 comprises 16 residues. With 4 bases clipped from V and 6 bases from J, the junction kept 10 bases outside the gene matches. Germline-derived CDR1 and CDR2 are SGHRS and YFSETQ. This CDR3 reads CASSAWDRGTPDTQYF. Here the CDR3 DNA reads TGCGCCAGCAGCGCCTGGGACAGGGGGACACCTGATACGCAGTATTTT.

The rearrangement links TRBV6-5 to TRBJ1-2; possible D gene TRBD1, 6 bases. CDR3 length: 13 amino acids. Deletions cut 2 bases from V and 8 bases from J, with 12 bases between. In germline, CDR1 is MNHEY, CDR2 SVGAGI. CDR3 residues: CASSYGGAKGYTF. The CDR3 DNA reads TGTGCCAGCAGTTACGGGGGGGCGAAGGGCTACACCTTC.

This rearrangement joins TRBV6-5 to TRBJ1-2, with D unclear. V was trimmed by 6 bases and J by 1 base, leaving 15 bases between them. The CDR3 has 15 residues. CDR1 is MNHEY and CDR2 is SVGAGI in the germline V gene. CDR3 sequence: CASRDPQVFNYGYTF. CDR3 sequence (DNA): TGTGCCAGCAGAGACCCCCAGGTGTTTAACTATGGCTACACCTTC.

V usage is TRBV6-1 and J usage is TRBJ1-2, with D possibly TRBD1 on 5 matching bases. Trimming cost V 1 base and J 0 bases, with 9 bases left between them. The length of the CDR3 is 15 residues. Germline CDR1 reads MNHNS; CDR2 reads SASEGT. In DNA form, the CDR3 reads TGTGCCAGCAGTGAAGAGGCAGGGCCTAACTATGGCTACACCTTC. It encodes CASSEEAGPNYGYTF.

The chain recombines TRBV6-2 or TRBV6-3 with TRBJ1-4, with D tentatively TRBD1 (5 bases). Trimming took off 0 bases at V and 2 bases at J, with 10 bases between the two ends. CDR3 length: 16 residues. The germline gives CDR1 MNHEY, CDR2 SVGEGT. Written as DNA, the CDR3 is TGTGCCAGCAGTTACTCCCGCGCAGGGACTAATGAAAAACTGTTTTTT. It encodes CASSYSRAGTNEKLFF.

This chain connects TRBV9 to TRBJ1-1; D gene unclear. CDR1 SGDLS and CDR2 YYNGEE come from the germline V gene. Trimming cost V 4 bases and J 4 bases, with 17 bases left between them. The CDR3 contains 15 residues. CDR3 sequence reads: CASSLSGISGTEAFF. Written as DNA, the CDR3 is TGTGCCAGCAGCCTTTCGGGAATAAGCGGCACTGAAGCTTTCTTT.

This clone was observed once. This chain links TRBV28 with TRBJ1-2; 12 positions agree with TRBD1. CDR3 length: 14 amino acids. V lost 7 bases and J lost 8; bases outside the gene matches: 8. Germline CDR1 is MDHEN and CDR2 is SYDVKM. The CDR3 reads CASNRGQGASGYTF. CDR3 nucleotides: TGTGCCAGCAATAGGGGACAGGGGGCCAGCGGCTACACCTTC.

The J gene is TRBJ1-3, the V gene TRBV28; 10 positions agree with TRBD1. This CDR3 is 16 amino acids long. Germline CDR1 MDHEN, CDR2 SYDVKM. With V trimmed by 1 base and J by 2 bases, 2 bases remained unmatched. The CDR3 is CASSLFGQGAGNTIYF. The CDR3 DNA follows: TGTGCCAGCAGTTTATTTGGACAGGGGGCTGGAAACACCATATATTTT.

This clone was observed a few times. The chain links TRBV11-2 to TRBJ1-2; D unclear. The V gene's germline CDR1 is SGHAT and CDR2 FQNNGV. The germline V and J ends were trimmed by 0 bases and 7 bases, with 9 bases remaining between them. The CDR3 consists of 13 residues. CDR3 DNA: TGTGCCAGCAGCTTAGAAGGGAGGGCTGGCTACACCTTC. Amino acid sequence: CASSLEGRAGYTF.

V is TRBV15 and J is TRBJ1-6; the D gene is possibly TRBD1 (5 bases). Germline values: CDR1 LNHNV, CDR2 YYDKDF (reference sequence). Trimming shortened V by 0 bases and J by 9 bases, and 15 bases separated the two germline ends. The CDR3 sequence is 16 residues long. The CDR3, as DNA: TGTGCCACCAGCAGAGATCGGGGGGATTCGGGTTCACCCCTCCACTTT. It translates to CATSRDRGDSGSPLHF.

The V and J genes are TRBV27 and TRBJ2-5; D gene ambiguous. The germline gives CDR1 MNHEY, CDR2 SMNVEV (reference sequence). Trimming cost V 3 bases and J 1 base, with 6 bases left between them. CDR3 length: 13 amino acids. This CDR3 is CASSLLPQETQYF. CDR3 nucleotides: TGTGCCAGCAGTTTGCTACCCCAAGAGACCCAGTACTTC.

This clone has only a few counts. The CDR3 nucleotides are TGTGCCAGCAGCTTAAAGGGGCCTACTCAGCCCCAGCATTTT. This encodes CASSLKGPTQPQHF. This sequence joins TRBV7-8 and TRBJ1-5; D may be TRBD1 (5 bases). The CDR3 consists of 14 residues. V lost 2 bases to trimming and J lost 6 bases, with 11 bases between them. The germline V gene encodes CDR1 SGHVS and CDR2 FQNEAQ.

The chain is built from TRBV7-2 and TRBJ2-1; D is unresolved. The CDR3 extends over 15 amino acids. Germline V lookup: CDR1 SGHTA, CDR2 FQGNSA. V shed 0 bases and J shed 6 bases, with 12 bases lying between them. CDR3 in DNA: TGTGCCAGCAGCTTAGCCCAGGTTCTCACCAATGAGCAGTTCTTC. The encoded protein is CASSLAQVLTNEQFF.

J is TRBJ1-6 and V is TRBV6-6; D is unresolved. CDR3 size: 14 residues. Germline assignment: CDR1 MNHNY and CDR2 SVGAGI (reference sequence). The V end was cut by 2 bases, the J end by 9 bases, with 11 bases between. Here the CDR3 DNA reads TGTGCCAGCAGTTACGCAGATTTCAGTTCACCCCTCCACTTT. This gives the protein CASSYADFSSPLHF.

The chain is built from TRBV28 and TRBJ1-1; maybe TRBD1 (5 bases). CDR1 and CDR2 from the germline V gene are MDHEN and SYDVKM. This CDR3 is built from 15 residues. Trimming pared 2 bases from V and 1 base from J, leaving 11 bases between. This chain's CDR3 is CASSLGAGWNTEAFF. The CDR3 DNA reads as TGTGCCAGCAGTTTAGGGGCAGGGTGGAACACTGAAGCTTTCTTT.

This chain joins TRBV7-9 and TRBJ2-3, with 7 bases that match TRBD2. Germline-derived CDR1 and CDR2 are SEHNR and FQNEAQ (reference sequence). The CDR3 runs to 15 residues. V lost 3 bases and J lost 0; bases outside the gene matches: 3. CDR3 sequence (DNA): TGTGCCAGCAGCTTTAGCGGGTCCAGCACAGATACGCAGTATTTT. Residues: CASSFSGSSTDTQYF. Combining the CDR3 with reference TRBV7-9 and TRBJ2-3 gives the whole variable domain DTGVSQNPRHKITKRGQNVTFRCDPISEHNRLYWYRQTLGQGPEFLTYFQNEAQLEKSRLLSDRFSAERPKGSFSTLEIQRTEQGDSAMYLCASSFSGSSTDTQYFGPGTRLTVL.